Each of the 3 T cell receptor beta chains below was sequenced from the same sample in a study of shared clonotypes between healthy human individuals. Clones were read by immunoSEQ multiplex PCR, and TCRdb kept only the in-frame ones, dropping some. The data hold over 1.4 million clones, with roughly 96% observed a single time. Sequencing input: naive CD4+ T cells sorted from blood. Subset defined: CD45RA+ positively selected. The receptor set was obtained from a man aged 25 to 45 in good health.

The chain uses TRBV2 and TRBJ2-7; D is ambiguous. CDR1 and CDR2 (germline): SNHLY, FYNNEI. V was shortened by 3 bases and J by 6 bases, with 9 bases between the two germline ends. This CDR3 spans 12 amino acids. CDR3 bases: TGTGCCAGCAGTGACAGCTGGGCCGAGCAGTACTTC. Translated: CASSDSWAEQYF.

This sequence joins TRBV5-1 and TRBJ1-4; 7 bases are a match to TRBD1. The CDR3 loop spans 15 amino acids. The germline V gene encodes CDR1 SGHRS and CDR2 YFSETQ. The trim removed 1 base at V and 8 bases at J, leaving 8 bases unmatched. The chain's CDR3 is CASSLTGVEAEKLFF. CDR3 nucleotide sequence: TGCGCCAGCAGCTTGACAGGGGTAGAGGCGGAAAAACTGTTTTTT.

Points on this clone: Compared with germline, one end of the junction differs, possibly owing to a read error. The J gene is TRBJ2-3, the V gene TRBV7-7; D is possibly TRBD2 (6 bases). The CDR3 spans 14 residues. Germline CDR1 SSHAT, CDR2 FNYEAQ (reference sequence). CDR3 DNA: TGTGCTAGCAGCCTGGGACTCACCACAGATACGCAGTATTTT. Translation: CASSLGLTTDTQYF.